What follows are 4 T cell receptor beta chains derived from one specimen sequenced in a study of regulatory T cells in long-lasting Graves disease. Arm-PCR of CDR3 regions with iRepertoire HTBI primers generated TCR beta libraries. TCRdb passed the multiplex PCR reads through MiXCR, listing each CDR3 protein once. This repertoire shows 430,000 or so distinct CDR3 sequences, over 20% found once; its top ten account for 14%. Sample time point: persistent/refractory GD, antithyroid drugs over 5 years with positive TRAb. Construction of the TCR library relied on RNA isolated from PBMCs. The sequences come from peripheral blood mononuclear cells (PBMCs), collected when the disease was refractory, from a patient treated with antithyroid drugs. The receptors stem from a female donor with Graves disease.

This clonotype was seen repeatedly, ten times or more. The V call is TRBV28, the J call TRBJ2-7; D unclear. The germline CDR1 and CDR2 sequences are MDHEN and SYDVKM. The CDR3 consists of 15 residues. V gave up 1 base and J gave up 5 bases, with 15 bases separating them. CDR3 in DNA: TGTGCCAGCAGTTTATCCCCCATGACAAGCCACGAGCAGTACTTC. It yields the protein CASSLSPMTSHEQYF.

This clonotype was observed at least ten times. The J gene is TRBJ1-5, the V gene TRBV12-3 or TRBV12-4; D possibly corresponds to TRBD1 (5 bases). Trimming removed 5 bases at V and 7 bases at J, with 18 bases between. The CDR3 runs to 15 residues. The CDR3 DNA reads as TGTGCCAGCAGTAACCCCAGGGAACCTGGGCAGCCCCAGCATTTT. It specifies CASSNPREPGQPQHF.

This clonotype was counted many times. This chain uses TRBV2 with TRBJ1-5; 9 nucleotides match TRBD1. Per germline, CDR1 SNHLY and CDR2 FYNNEI. This CDR3 is 15 amino acids long. V shed 4 bases, J shed 2 bases, and the junction held 3 bases outside the gene matches. CDR3 bases: TGTGCCAGCAGTGGGGACAGGGCGGGCAATCAGCCCCAGCATTTT. It translates to CASSGDRAGNQPQHF.

This clonotype was recorded many times. The chain links TRBV18 to TRBJ1-1; 7 nucleotides agree with TRBD1. Germline values: CDR1 KGHSH, CDR2 LQKENI. Trimming at V came to 2 bases and at J to 7 bases, leaving 10 bases not matched to a gene. The CDR3 contains 15 residues. CDR3 in amino acids: CASSPLRQGESEAFF. The CDR3 bases are TGTGCCAGCTCACCATTGCGACAGGGCGAAAGTGAAGCTTTCTTT.